Reported below is one TCR beta chain. Germline CDR1 MNHEY, CDR2 SMNVEV (reference sequence). The V end lost 4 bases, the J end lost 8 bases, and 19 bases lay between the germline ends. The CDR3 sequence is 15 residues long. These data belong to a study of blood T cell repertoires in COVID-19. Study background: Acute and convalescent COVID-19 specimens originated in the United States, Italy and Spain. PBMCs, B-cell-depleted T cells, or T cells were the source of the cDNA or gDNA that made up the material.

Original analysis: Nucleated cell number was recorded as an estimate derived from reference gene primer amplification. TCRdb's copy holds only in-frame clones and misses some; the assay was immunoSEQ multiplex PCR. D and trimming were read from the DNA, whereas the V and J calls and clone size are those reported in that table. This table has tens of thousands of clones, 82% appearing once. This chain uses TRBV27 with TRBJ2-3; weak D call: TRBD2 (6 bases). The TCR comes from a human donor in a cohort sampled during active COVID-19. The sequenced sample was peripheral blood. The CDR3 nucleotides are TGTGCCAGCAGTTCTCTCGGGACTCGCTCCGGTACGCAGTATTTT. Translating it yields CASSSLGTRSGTQYF.